Described below is a single TCR beta chain sequence and its context. Its target is unknown. The germline V gene encodes CDR1 SGHTA and CDR2 FQGTGA. This CDR3 region has 16 residues. V shed 5 bases, J shed 4 bases, and the junction held 7 bases outside the gene matches. This sample is part of a study of regulatory T cells in long-lasting Graves disease. Study summary: It was over 5 years of antithyroid drugs, with positive TSH receptor antibodies, that meant persistent Graves' disease.

Arm-PCR of CDR3 regions with iRepertoire HTBI primers generated TCR beta libraries. TCRdb called the multiplex PCR reads again in MiXCR, with one record for every CDR3 protein. Found here are fewer than 450,000 distinct CDR3 sequences, about a quarter of them singletons; the top ten hold roughly 26%. Study-wide results and caveats: Thyroid tissue was not studied; only peripheral blood was.

The time point denotes: persistent/refractory GD, antithyroid drugs over 5 years with positive TRAb. PBMCs provided the RNA from which the TCR library was made. The clonotype comes from a female donor with Graves disease. This chain uses TRBV7-3 with TRBJ2-1; 11 positions agree with TRBD2. Source: peripheral blood mononuclear cells (PBMCs), taken when the disease was refractory, from a patient treated with antithyroid drugs. The CDR3 nucleotides are TGTGCCAGCAGCCCCGAAGGGACTAGCGGATACAATGAGCAGTTCTTC. This encodes CASSPEGTSGYNEQFF.